Below, 8 T cell receptor beta chains from the same sample are listed, as sequenced in a study of shared clonotypes between healthy human individuals (TCRdb year 2020). The library relied on the immunoSEQ multiplex PCR assay. The table was pulled from immuneACCESS by TCRdb, which kept in-frame rearrangements only. Such tables lose some clones; where checked, under half of the loss comes from unresolved V genes, and the rest has no known cause. Here the sample has roughly 1,500,000 clones; around 98% occur a single time. Roughly 0.45% of the sample lies in the top ten. Specimen: naive CD4+ T cells sorted from blood. The label giving this sample's cell subset or site can be read as: CD45RA+ positively selected. These receptors were taken from a man in his thirties or forties in good health.

The rearrangement uses TRBV15 and TRBJ2-1, with 11 bases that match TRBD2. In germline, CDR1 is LNHNV, CDR2 YYDKDF (reference sequence). The CDR3 length is 20 residues. The junction had 10 bases not matched to a gene; V was cut back by 0 bases and J by 0 bases. CDR3 in DNA: TGTGCCACCAGCAGAGATCCGAGGACTAGCGGGCGGAGCTCCTACAATGAGCAGTTCTTC. Translation gives CATSRDPRTSGRSSYNEQFF. Complete variable domain (other parts from reference TRBV15 and TRBJ2-1): DAMVIQNPRYQVTQFGKPVTLSCSQTLNHNVMYWYQQKSSQAPKLLFHYYDKDFNNEADTPDNFQSRRPNTSFCFLDIRSPGLGDTAMYLCATSRDPRTSGRSSYNEQFFGPGTRLTVL.

This chain connects TRBV25-1 to TRBJ2-3; D may be TRBD1 (6 bases). Trimming left V 5 bases short and J 2 bases short, with 8 bases between. Per germline, CDR1 MGHDK and CDR2 SYGVNS. The CDR3 has 13 residues. The CDR3: CASSYRVTDTQYF. CDR3 sequence (DNA): TGTGCCAGCAGTTACAGGGTCACAGATACGCAGTATTTT. Full variable domain (outside the CDR3, taken from reference TRBV25-1 and TRBJ2-3): EADIYQTPRYLVIGTGKKITLECSQTMGHDKMYWYQQDPGMELHLIHYSYGVNSTEKGDLSSESTVSRIRTEHFPLTLESARPSHTSQYLCASSYRVTDTQYFGPGTRLTVL.

The chain is built from TRBV27 and TRBJ2-1, with 15 positions matching TRBD2. Trimming removed 8 bases from V and 7 bases from J; junction bases left unmatched: 6. The CDR3 is made up of 15 amino acids. Germline CDR1 MNHEY, CDR2 SMNVEV (reference sequence). The CDR3, as DNA: TGTGCCAGCTGGACTAGCGGGAGGGCGAATAATGAGCAGTTCTTC. It encodes CASWTSGRANNEQFF.

The chain is built from TRBV27 and TRBJ2-7; D gene uncertain. Germline lookup yields CDR1 MNHEY and CDR2 SMNVEV (reference sequence). V was cut by 3 bases and J by 4 bases, with 16 bases left in between. The CDR3 contains 15 residues. The CDR3 spells CASSFPGVSFYEQYF. Here the CDR3 DNA reads TGTGCCAGCAGTTTTCCCGGCGTTAGTTTTTACGAGCAGTACTTC.

The chain has TRBV9 and TRBJ1-1, with D maybe TRBD1 (5 bases). V lost 4 bases and J lost 0, with 16 bases in between. Germline V gene sequence: CDR1 SGDLS, CDR2 YYNGEE. The CDR3 loop spans 16 amino acids. CDR3 amino acids: CASSLYGGTMNTEAFF. The CDR3 DNA follows: TGTGCCAGCAGCCTGTACGGGGGGACCATGAACACTGAAGCTTTCTTT.

The chain employs TRBV18 and TRBJ1-3, with 8 nucleotides matching TRBD1. The CDR3 loop spans 16 amino acids. V was clipped by 3 bases and J by 0 bases; unmatched bases: 4. Germline CDR1 reads KGHSH; CDR2 reads LQKENI. CDR3 loop: CASSPGQGNSGNTIYF. The CDR3 region has the DNA TGTGCCAGCTCACCTGGACAGGGCAACTCTGGAAACACCATATATTTT.

The gene calls are TRBV6-5 and TRBJ2-7; 14 positions agree with TRBD2. V lost 5 bases, J lost 6 bases, and 6 bases stayed unmatched. Germline V CDR1 and CDR2: MNHEY, SVGAGI. The CDR3 extends over 15 amino acids. DNA for the CDR3: TGTGCCAGCAGTGGCTCGGGGACTAGCGGGAGCGAGCAGTACTTC. Protein: CASSGSGTSGSEQYF.

To note about this clone: This sample also contains other DNA sequences that code for the same CDR3. V usage is TRBV19 and J usage is TRBJ2-7, with 8 positions matching TRBD1. The CDR3 has 13 amino acids. V lost 1 base, J lost 4 bases, and 0 bases stayed unmatched. The germline CDR1 and CDR2 sequences are LNHDA and SQIVND (reference sequence). This CDR3 is CASSIGQGYEQYF. CDR3 bases: TGTGCCAGTAGTATAGGACAGGGGTACGAGCAGTACTTC.